This TCR beta chain was identified during a study of T cell responses to AZD1222 COVID-19 vaccine. Study findings and constraints: The study reported that nearly half of spike-specific TCRs target unmutated variant regions. An increase in Spike-specific TCR breadth and depth was observed after two AZD1222 doses.

Sequenced by immunoSEQ multiplex PCR; TCRdb stores in-frame clones only, minus some. The sample has about 94,000 clones; less than 85% are singletons. The CDR3 runs 13 residues. Germline V lookup: CDR1 SEHNR, CDR2 FQNEAQ (reference sequence). Trimming stripped 6 bases from V and 4 bases from J, with 10 bases between. About this clone itself: Its antigen is currently unknown.

The sequences come from peripheral blood, collected 28 days after the second AZD1222 dose. This chain uses TRBV7-9 with TRBJ1-3; no reliable D call. The sequence derives from an adult who received the AZD1222 COVID-19 vaccine. CDR3 loop: CASRPNEGNTIYF. CDR3 bases: TGTGCCAGCAGGCCTAACGAGGGAAACACCATATATTTT.